The entry below describes one T cell receptor beta chain. The antigen is unknown. This entry is derived from a study of shared clonotypes between healthy human individuals. Overall study context: There were three CD4 naive, three CD4 memory, two CD8 naive and one CD8 memory plates per donor.

CD45RO negativity and positive selection for CCR7 defined naive CD8 cells, a population that excluded terminally differentiated effector memory CD45RA+ cells. There were only Caucasian adults among the donors, and all lived in Nashville, Tennessee. Study results and limitations: Deeper or shallower sequencing was expected to change how clonotypes are shared among donors. Generation probabilities were higher for clonotypes shared across all four sorted-subset donors than for unshared ones.

CDR3 size: 17 residues. V was pared by 0 bases and J by 5 bases, with 20 bases between. CDR1 and CDR2 (germline): SGHTS, YDEGEE. The data were produced by immunoSEQ multiplex PCR, yet TCRdb's version contains in-frame clones alone and is incomplete. The sample holds around 1,900,000 clones, 93% seen once. The specimen was naive CD8+ T cells from PBMCs. The V and J genes are TRBV5-8 and TRBJ2-5; weak D call: TRBD2 (6 bases). The sequence was obtained from a man aged 18 to 29 in good health. Some clones in this sample may be carry-over from other donors' samples. As DNA, the CDR3 is TGTGCCAGCAGCTTGGACCATACGGGACGGGGGATCGAGACCCAGTACTTC. It codes for CASSLDHTGRGIETQYF.